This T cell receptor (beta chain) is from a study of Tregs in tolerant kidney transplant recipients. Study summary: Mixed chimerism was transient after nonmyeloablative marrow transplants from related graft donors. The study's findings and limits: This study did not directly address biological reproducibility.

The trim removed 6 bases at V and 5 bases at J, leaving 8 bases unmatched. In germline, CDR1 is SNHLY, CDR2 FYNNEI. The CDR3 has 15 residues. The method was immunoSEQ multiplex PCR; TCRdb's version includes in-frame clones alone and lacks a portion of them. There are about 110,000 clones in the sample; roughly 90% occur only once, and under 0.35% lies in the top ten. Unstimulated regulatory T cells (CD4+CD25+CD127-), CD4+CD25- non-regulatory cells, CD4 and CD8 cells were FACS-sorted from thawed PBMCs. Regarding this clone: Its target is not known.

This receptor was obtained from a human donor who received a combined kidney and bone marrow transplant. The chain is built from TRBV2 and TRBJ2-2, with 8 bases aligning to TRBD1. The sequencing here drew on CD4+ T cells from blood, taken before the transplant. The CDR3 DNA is TGTGCCAGCAGGGTAGAACAGGGGGGTACCGGGGAGCTGTTTTTT. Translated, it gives CASRVEQGGTGELFF. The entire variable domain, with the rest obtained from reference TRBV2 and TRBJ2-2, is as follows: EPEVTQTPSHQVTQMGQEVILRCVPISNHLYFYWYRQILGQKVEFLVSFYNNEISEKSEIFDDQFSVERPDGSNFTLKIRSTKLEDSAMYFCASRVEQGGTGELFFGEGSRLTVL.